A single sample gave rise to the 5 T cell receptor beta chains below, sequenced in a study of OX40 agonist ivuxolimab in advanced cancers. The data were produced by immunoSEQ multiplex PCR, yet TCRdb's version contains in-frame clones alone and is incomplete. The sample yields approximately 35,000 clones, 92% seen once. This sample comprised CD4+ or CD8+ T cells sorted from blood, obtained in a trial of the OX40 agonist ivuxolimab. The receptor source for this set is an adult with an advanced solid tumor such as melanoma, head and neck, liver or kidney cancer.

The chain has TRBV9 and TRBJ2-1; 9 bases are shared with TRBD2. Germline V gene sequence: CDR1 SGDLS, CDR2 YYNGEE. This CDR3 comprises 15 residues. J lost 4 bases, V lost 0 bases, and 2 bases had no gene match. Here the CDR3 DNA reads TGTGCCAGCAGCGTAGACCTAGCGGGGTACAATGAGCAGTTCTTC. Protein product: CASSVDLAGYNEQFF.

This clone has only one observation. V gene TRBV27 combines with J gene TRBJ2-2, with D maybe TRBD1 (6 bases). The V and J ends lost 2 bases and 0 bases respectively, with 13 bases between them. This CDR3 contains 17 residues. The germline V gene encodes CDR1 MNHEY and CDR2 SMNVEV (reference sequence). CDR3 sequence reads: CASSLLDRIANTGELFF. The DNA of the CDR3 is TGTGCCAGCAGTTTACTGGACAGAATCGCGAACACCGGGGAGCTGTTTTTT.

The chain is built from TRBV7-9 and TRBJ2-7; D is perhaps TRBD2 (5 bases). The germline CDR1 and CDR2 sequences are SEHNR and FQNEAQ (reference sequence). This CDR3 comprises 15 residues. V lost 1 base to trimming and J lost 3 bases, with 13 bases between them. This CDR3 is CASSLGQRTHYEQYF. The CDR3, as DNA: TGTGCCAGCAGCTTAGGTCAGCGGACTCACTACGAGCAGTACTTC.

V gene TRBV4-1 combines with J gene TRBJ2-7; D is undetermined. Trimming left V 1 base short and J 3 bases short, with 7 bases between. This CDR3 is built from 13 residues. The V gene's germline CDR1 is MGHRA and CDR2 YSYEKL. CDR3 sequence: CASSQAPGYEQYF. CDR3 coding DNA: TGCGCCAGCAGCCAAGCCCCAGGCTACGAGCAGTACTTC.

This chain connects TRBV5-1 to TRBJ2-1; D is possibly TRBD2 (6 bases). Between the trimmed V and J ends, which lost 4 bases and 9 bases, there was a span of 20 bases. CDR3 length: 15 amino acids. CDR1 is SGHRS and CDR2 is YFSETQ in the germline V gene. In DNA form, the CDR3 reads TGCGCCAGCAGCGCACTTGGAGGGGCCTGGGCTGAGCAGTTCTTC. Protein: CASSALGGAWAEQFF. Complete variable domain (other parts from reference TRBV5-1 and TRBJ2-1): KAGVTQTPRYLIKTRGQQVTLSCSPISGHRSVSWYQQTPGQGLQFLFEYFSETQRNKGNFPGRFSGRQFSNSRSEMNVSTLELGDSALYLCASSALGGAWAEQFFGPGTRLTVL.